This T cell receptor beta chain was identified in a study of blood T cell repertoires in COVID-19. Overall study context: Samples taken during acute and convalescent COVID-19 were collected in the United States, Italy and Spain. T cells, B-cell-depleted T cells, or PBMCs supplied cDNA or gDNA.

Method: immunoSEQ multiplex PCR; TCRdb's copy keeps in-frame clones and lacks some. The data contain about 200,000 clones, 85% to 90% of them singletons. The germline CDR1 and CDR2 sequences are SQVTM and ANQGSEA. V gave up 5 bases and J gave up 1 base; unmatched junction bases: 4. The CDR3 spans 13 residues. The sample holds a few counts of this clone. Sequenced: peripheral blood. This receptor was taken from a woman aged 50 to 60 with acute or convalescent COVID-19. V usage is TRBV29-1 and J usage is TRBJ2-7; 8 nucleotides line up with TRBD1. The CDR3 region has the DNA TGCAGCGTTTCGCAGGGGGCTTCCTACGAGCAGTACTTC. The encoded protein is CSVSQGASYEQYF.